The text below deals with one T cell receptor (beta chain). Construction of the TCRbeta library involved unique molecular identifiers. TCRdb reprocessed the PCR reads with MiXCR, giving one entry per CDR3 protein. The table includes roughly 310,000 distinct CDR3 sequences, 23% detected once. The data are from a study of T-cell reconstitution after alpha-beta-depleted transplantation in children. Trimming shortened V by 3 bases and J by 7 bases, and 16 bases separated the two germline ends. This CDR3 has 15 amino acids. Germline V gene data show CDR1 as MNHEY and CDR2 as SMNVEV (reference sequence). The sequencing used PBMCs, mostly from graft donor cells, collected 180 days after TCRalphabeta/CD19-depleted stem cell transplant. The V call is TRBV27, the J call TRBJ1-5; possible D gene TRBD1, 5 bases. The clonotype comes from a male patient under 18 who had a stem cell transplant for acute lymphoblastic leukemia, so the T cells may come from the graft donor. DNA for the CDR3: TGTGCCAGCAGTTTTGTCGGGGCCGGTGAACAGCCCCAGCATTTT. This codes for CASSFVGAGEQPQHF.